Following are 29 T cell receptor beta chains from one sample sequenced in a study of blood T cell repertoires in COVID-19. Clones were read by immunoSEQ multiplex PCR, and TCRdb kept only the in-frame ones, dropping some. The data hold over 60,000 clones, with more than 75% observed a single time. Sample: peripheral blood. The receptors shown here come from a woman aged 60-70 years with acute or convalescent COVID-19.

CDR3 bases: TGTGCCACCAGCCCGACAGGGGACACCGGGGAGCTGTTTTTT. Its translation is CATSPTGDTGELFF. The chain links TRBV15 to TRBJ2-2, with 8 bases matching TRBD1. V was clipped by 5 bases and J by 3 bases; unmatched bases: 2. The CDR3 runs 14 residues. CDR1 is LNHNV and CDR2 is YYDKDF in the germline V gene (reference sequence).

This rearrangement joins TRBV19 to TRBJ2-1; 12 bases agree with TRBD2. This CDR3 contains 20 residues. Germline CDR1 LNHDA, CDR2 SQIVND (reference sequence). J gave up 0 bases and V 5 bases, and 14 bases lay outside the gene matches. The CDR3 spells CASSSQLLAGGLSSYNEQFF. CDR3 nucleotide sequence: TGTGCCAGTAGTTCTCAGCTACTAGCGGGGGGCCTAAGCTCCTACAATGAGCAGTTCTTC.

This clone was observed a handful of times. The rearrangement uses TRBV12-3 or TRBV12-4 and TRBJ2-2, with unresolved D. The CDR3 spans 13 residues. Trimming cost V 4 bases and J 5 bases, with 8 bases left between them. CDR3 residues: CASSSRLTGELFF. CDR3 DNA: TGTGCCAGCAGTTCTCGCCTAACCGGGGAGCTGTTTTTT.

The chain recombines TRBV6-5 with TRBJ2-6; TRBD2 agrees at 7 bases. The CDR3 totals 14 residues. J lost 3 bases, V lost 5 bases, and 1 base had no gene match. The germline gives CDR1 MNHEY, CDR2 SVGAGI. The CDR3 loop is CASSTGGGANVLTF. The CDR3 DNA reads as TGTGCCAGCAGTACGGGAGGTGGGGCCAACGTCCTGACTTTC.

This clone was observed a single time. J is TRBJ1-3 and V is TRBV2; D possibly corresponds to TRBD1 (6 bases). CDR1 SNHLY and CDR2 FYNNEI come from the germline V gene. The CDR3 loop spans 14 amino acids. V dropped 5 bases and J dropped 8 bases, with 16 bases sitting between them. CDR3 in amino acids: CASSLEAGAYTIYF. CDR3 coding DNA: TGTGCCAGCAGTCTTGAAGCGGGGGCATACACCATATATTTT.

This clone was seen a few times. V is TRBV3-1 (or the pseudogene TRBV3-2) and J is TRBJ2-5; a possible D gene is TRBD2 (6 bases). There are 15 residues in the CDR3. V dropped 0 bases and J dropped 5 bases, with 13 bases sitting between them. Germline lookup yields CDR1 LGHDT and CDR2 YNNKEL (reference sequence). The DNA for the CDR3 is TGTGCCAGCAGCCAAGATGCGGGGATTCTCGAGACCCAGTACTTC. Its translation is CASSQDAGILETQYF.

This chain links TRBV5-1 with TRBJ1-1; D is ambiguous. Deletions cut 5 bases from V and 2 bases from J, with 10 bases between. Germline loops: CDR1 SGHRS, CDR2 YFSETQ. This CDR3 spans 13 amino acids. The CDR3 region is CASSLESNTEAFF. CDR3 nucleotide sequence: TGCGCCAGCAGTCTAGAATCCAACACTGAAGCTTTCTTT.

V is TRBV30 and J is TRBJ1-1, with 8 bases identical to TRBD1. The CDR3 extends over 15 amino acids. Germline CDR1 reads GTSNPN; CDR2 reads SVGIG (reference sequence). After removal of 4 bases from V and 2 bases from J, the junction contained 9 bases not matched to a gene. The DNA of the CDR3 is TGTGCCTGGACCGGGACAGGTTATCTTAACACTGAAGCTTTCTTT. Translation gives CAWTGTGYLNTEAFF.

CDR3 protein: CASRDRAGETQYF. Written as DNA, the CDR3 is TGTGCCAGCAGGGACAGGGCTGGAGAGACCCAGTACTTC. J is TRBJ2-5 and V is TRBV3-1 (or the pseudogene TRBV3-2), with 8 bases that match TRBD1. V shed 6 bases, J shed 4 bases, and the junction held 4 bases outside the gene matches. Germline values: CDR1 LGHDT, CDR2 YNNKEL (reference sequence). The CDR3 extends over 13 amino acids.

The rearrangement joins TRBV2 to TRBJ1-5, with D possibly being TRBD1 (6 bases). V lost 4 bases, J lost 8 bases, and 15 bases lay in between. This CDR3 is built from 14 residues. The V gene's germline CDR1 is SNHLY and CDR2 FYNNEI. The DNA of the CDR3 is TGTGCCAGCAGTGTCGTCGGGGGGCGGGAGCCCCAGCATTTT. It yields the protein CASSVVGGREPQHF.

The chain employs TRBV7-3 and TRBJ2-1, with D tentatively TRBD1 (6 bases). CDR1 and CDR2 (germline): SGHTA, FQGTGA. The CDR3 is 16 amino acids. Trimming removed 4 bases from V and 0 bases from J, with 13 bases in between. The CDR3 DNA reads as TGTGCCAGCAGCTATAAACAGGGTCCCTCCTACAATGAGCAGTTCTTC. Translated, it gives CASSYKQGPSYNEQFF. Looking up the rest from reference TRBV7-3 and TRBJ2-1 gives the full variable domain: GAGVSQTPSNKVTEKGKYVELRCDPISGHTALYWYRQSLGQGPEFLIYFQGTGAADDSGLPNDRFFAVRPEGSVSTLKIQRTERGDSAVYLCASSYKQGPSYNEQFFGPGTRLTVL.

V and J are TRBV27 and TRBJ2-7; tentatively, D is TRBD1 (6 bases). V was cut by 6 bases and J by 2 bases, with 14 bases left in between. The CDR3 runs 14 residues. The germline V gene encodes CDR1 MNHEY and CDR2 SMNVEV (reference sequence). CDR3 sequence reads: CASSRGQLTYEQYF. In nucleotides, the CDR3 is TGTGCCAGCAGCCGAGGACAGTTAACCTACGAGCAGTACTTC.

V and J are TRBV20-1 and TRBJ1-1; D remains ambiguous. Trimming left V 4 bases short and J 0 bases short, with 3 bases between. Germline V CDR1 and CDR2: DFQATT, SNEGSKA (reference sequence). This CDR3 comprises 11 residues. CDR3 in DNA: TGCAGTGCTATCTTGAACACTGAAGCTTTCTTT. Its translation is CSAILNTEAFF.

This chain links TRBV3-1 (or the pseudogene TRBV3-2) with TRBJ2-2; TRBD2 matches at 9 bases. This CDR3 region has 16 residues. The germline V gene has CDR1 LGHDT and CDR2 YNNKEL (reference sequence). V dropped 5 bases and J dropped 7; count of bases not matched to a gene: 11. The CDR3 DNA reads as TGTGCCAGCAGCAGGGCAACTAGCGGGCGAGTCGGGGAGCTGTTTTTT. This codes for CASSRATSGRVGELFF.

V is TRBV6-2 or TRBV6-3 and J is TRBJ1-2; D is perhaps TRBD1 (6 bases). The V and J ends lost 4 bases and 5 bases respectively, with 14 bases between them. This CDR3 has 14 residues. In germline, CDR1 is MNHEY, CDR2 SVGEGT. DNA for the CDR3: TGTGCCAGCAGTTTGCGGGGGGCAACTTATGGCTACACCTTC. The encoded protein is CASSLRGATYGYTF.

The rearrangement links TRBV7-9 to TRBJ1-4; TRBD1 matches at 10 bases. This CDR3 is built from 16 residues. Germline V CDR1 and CDR2: SEHNR, FQNEAQ (reference sequence). J lost 5 bases, V lost 1 base, and 4 bases had no gene match. CDR3 in amino acids: CASSLGRTGGNEKLFF. For the CDR3, the DNA is TGTGCCAGCAGCTTAGGCCGGACAGGGGGGAATGAAAAACTGTTTTTT.

CDR3 DNA: TGTGCCAGCAGCCAAGGAAGGACTTCTTCACCCCTCCACTTT. It translates to CASSQGRTSSPLHF. The chain recombines TRBV3-1 (or the pseudogene TRBV3-2) with TRBJ1-6; D not resolved. CDR3 length: 14 amino acids. Trimming cost V 1 base and J 9 bases, with 10 bases left between them. From germline, CDR1 is LGHDT and CDR2 YNNKEL (reference sequence).

The V and J genes are TRBV2 and TRBJ1-3; 9 bases align to TRBD1. With 5 bases clipped from V and 2 bases from J, the junction kept 4 bases outside the gene matches. Per germline, CDR1 SNHLY and CDR2 FYNNEI. CDR3 length equals 15 residues. The CDR3 nucleotides are TGTGCCAGCAGTCTTACAGGGGGCACTGGAAACACCATATATTTT. Its translation: CASSLTGGTGNTIYF.

J is TRBJ2-4 and V is TRBV19; tentative D call: TRBD1 (5 bases). The germline V and J ends were trimmed by 3 bases and 1 base, with 16 bases remaining between them. The CDR3 sequence is 17 residues long. Germline assignment: CDR1 LNHDA and CDR2 SQIVND (reference sequence). DNA of the CDR3: TGTGCCAGTAGTATCCCTGCAGGGCCCGGGGCCAAAAACATTCAGTACTTC. Translation: CASSIPAGPGAKNIQYF.

The CDR3 DNA is TGTGCCAGCAGTGGAAATCTCGGAGCGAACGGTATCTACAATGAGCAGTTCTTC. Amino acids: CASSGNLGANGIYNEQFF. The chain uses TRBV2 and TRBJ2-1; D not certain. V shed 4 bases and J shed 3 bases, with 22 bases lying between them. The CDR3 loop spans 18 amino acids. CDR1 SNHLY and CDR2 FYNNEI come from the germline V gene.

This clone was seen repeatedly, ten times or more. The chain uses TRBV4-2 and TRBJ1-5; 9 bases map to TRBD1. Germline V gene data show CDR1 as LGHNA and CDR2 as YNFKEQ. CDR3 length: 15 residues. V lost 0 bases to trimming and J lost 7 bases; unmatched junction nucleotides: 4. CDR3 loop: CASSQEQDRGQPQHF. In DNA form, the CDR3 reads TGTGCCAGCAGCCAAGAACAGGACAGGGGACAGCCCCAGCATTTT.

The CDR3 DNA follows: TGTGCCAGCAGTGAAGCCCTCAGGGATAGGACAGATACGCAGTATTTT. Amino acids: CASSEALRDRTDTQYF. The V gene is TRBV2, the J gene TRBJ2-3, with D perhaps matching TRBD1 (5 bases). The CDR3 totals 16 residues. V dropped 0 bases and J dropped 3 bases, with 13 bases sitting between them. Germline CDR1 reads SNHLY; CDR2 reads FYNNEI. Complete variable domain (other parts from reference TRBV2 and TRBJ2-3): EPEVTQTPSHQVTQMGQEVILRCVPISNHLYFYWYRQILGQKVEFLVSFYNNEISEKSEIFDDQFSVERPDGSNFTLKIRSTKLEDSAMYFCASSEALRDRTDTQYFGPGTRLTVL.

CDR3 sequence: CASSSSLAKNIQYF. CDR3 sequence (DNA): TGTGCCAGCAGCTCCAGTCTAGCCAAAAACATTCAGTACTTC. This sequence joins TRBV9 and TRBJ2-4; unclear D gene. Germline CDR1 is SGDLS and CDR2 is YYNGEE. This CDR3 has 14 residues. Trimming removed 4 bases from V and 0 bases from J, with 8 bases in between.

The chain couples TRBV6-5 to TRBJ2-5, with TRBD2 identical over 12 bases. The ends lost 7 bases at V and 7 bases at J; junction bases unmatched: 10. Germline V CDR1 and CDR2: MNHEY, SVGAGI. The CDR3 covers 15 residues. CDR3 DNA: TGTGCCAGCATCTCGGCTAGCGGGGGGGAGGGGACCCAGTACTTC. Encoded protein: CASISASGGEGTQYF.

The chain combines TRBV28 with TRBJ1-6; D remains unclear. The CDR3 spans 17 residues. V was trimmed by 7 bases and J by 5 bases, leaving 21 bases between them. Germline CDR1 is MDHEN and CDR2 is SYDVKM. CDR3 in amino acids: CASTIWSRMRDNSPLHF. Written as DNA, the CDR3 is TGTGCCAGCACCATATGGAGCCGAATGAGAGATAATTCACCCCTCCACTTT.

J is TRBJ2-1 and V is TRBV5-8; TRBD2 is a possible D gene (5 bases). CDR1 is SGHTS and CDR2 is YDEGEE in the germline V gene. The CDR3 is 13 residues long. With 2 bases removed from V and 3 bases from J, the gap between germline ends came to 6 bases. The CDR3 loop is CASSFTSYNEQFF. The CDR3, as DNA: TGTGCCAGCAGCTTCACTAGCTACAATGAGCAGTTCTTC.

This chain links TRBV5-1 with TRBJ2-7, with TRBD1 matching over 9 bases. Germline trimming cut 2 bases from V and 2 bases from J; bases unmatched to any gene: 8. The CDR3 loop spans 16 amino acids. Germline CDR1 and CDR2: SGHRS and YFSETQ. The CDR3 sequence is CASSFPRDRAPYEQYF. The CDR3 DNA sequence: TGCGCCAGCAGCTTTCCGCGGGACAGGGCACCCTACGAGCAGTACTTC.

The chain combines TRBV3-1 (or the pseudogene TRBV3-2) with TRBJ1-6; 12 nucleotides agree with TRBD1. V shed 2 bases and J 7 bases; nucleotides not matched to a gene: 3. This CDR3 comprises 16 residues. In germline, CDR1 is LGHDT, CDR2 YNNKEL (reference sequence). The CDR3 reads CASSQLGTGGNSPLHF. The CDR3 DNA sequence: TGTGCCAGCAGCCAACTCGGGACAGGGGGCAATTCACCCCTCCACTTT.

This clone came up once. The V call is TRBV10-3, the J call TRBJ2-2; TRBD2 matches at 10 bases. With 7 bases clipped from V and 3 bases from J, the junction kept 5 bases outside the gene matches. Germline V gene sequence: CDR1 ENHRY, CDR2 SYGVKD. The CDR3 loop spans 15 amino acids. In nucleotides, the CDR3 is TGTGCCATCATGAAGCGGGGGGGATACACCGGGGAGCTGTTTTTT. It translates to CAIMKRGGYTGELFF.